The T cell receptor (beta chain) described here comes from a study of blood T cell repertoires in COVID-19. About the study: Researchers got acute and convalescent COVID-19 samples from the United States, Italy and Spain. The cDNA or gDNA used as material had been derived from T cells, B-cell-depleted T cells, or PBMCs.

A few counts support this clone. The CDR3 is made up of 12 amino acids. Germline-derived CDR1 and CDR2 are SGHAT and FQNNGV. Trimming shortened V by 3 bases and J by 8 bases, and 10 bases separated the two germline ends. Per the original data handling: Reference gene primer amplification yielded estimated nucleated cell counts. The method was immunoSEQ multiplex PCR; TCRdb's version includes in-frame clones alone and lacks a portion of them. Clonal size and the V and J genes are those of that table, whereas D and trimming came from the DNA. The sample holds about 120,000 clones, about nine tenths seen once.

Sequencing input: peripheral blood. The sequence was collected from a woman between 65 and 79 years old with acute or convalescent COVID-19. The V call is TRBV11-2, the J call TRBJ1-2; the D gene is possibly TRBD1 (6 bases). In DNA form, the CDR3 reads TGTGCCAGCAGCTTTAACAGGGAAGGCTACACCTTC. The encoded protein is CASSFNREGYTF.